Following are 24 T cell receptor beta chains from one sample sequenced in a study of blood T cell repertoires in COVID-19. Profiling relied on immunoSEQ multiplex PCR, and the TCRdb table lists in-frame clones only, not all of them. The sample comprises 200,000 to 250,000 clones, around 81% of which are singletons, and around 2% rests with the top ten. The material sequenced was peripheral blood. These receptors were obtained from a man aged 25-40 years who had recovered from COVID-19.

The chain is built from TRBV6-5 and TRBJ2-3; 9 positions match TRBD1. CDR1 and CDR2 from the germline V gene are MNHEY and SVGAGI. This CDR3 region has 14 residues. The V segment lost 6 bases and the J segment 3 bases; nucleotides outside the gene matches: 4. The CDR3 DNA is TGTGCCAGCAGAACGACAGGGGGAACAGATACGCAGTATTTT. Amino acids: CASRTTGGTDTQYF.

V and J are TRBV25-1 and TRBJ2-7; the match to TRBD1 covers 9 bases. Losses at the gene ends were 6 bases for V and 2 bases for J; bases not matched to a gene: 2. Germline-derived CDR1 and CDR2 are MGHDK and SYGVNS. The CDR3 runs to 13 residues. The CDR3 loop reads CASSWTGAYEQYF. In nucleotides, the CDR3 is TGTGCCAGCAGCTGGACAGGGGCCTACGAGCAGTACTTC.

This clone has just one count. The chain employs TRBV7-6 and TRBJ1-2; 7 bases are a match to TRBD1. CDR1 and CDR2 (germline): SGHVS, FNYEAQ. The CDR3 consists of 14 residues. Trimming removed 5 bases from V and 0 bases from J; junction bases left unmatched: 3. Here the CDR3 DNA reads TGTGCCAGCAGCCCTGGGACAGCTAACTATGGCTACACCTTC. This gives the protein CASSPGTANYGYTF. The entire variable domain, with the rest obtained from reference TRBV7-6 and TRBJ1-2, is as follows: GAGVSQSPRYKVTKRGQDVALRCDPISGHVSLYWYRQALGQGPEFLTYFNYEAQQDKSGLPNDRFSAERPEGSISTLTIQRTEQRDSAMYRCASSPGTANYGYTFGSGTRLTVV.

The chain is built from TRBV5-1 and TRBJ2-5; D may be TRBD2 (5 bases). V was clipped by 0 bases and J by 5 bases, with 14 bases between them. The CDR3 is made up of 15 amino acids. Germline V gene data show CDR1 as SGHRS and CDR2 as YFSETQ. CDR3 DNA sequence: TGCGCCAGCAGCTTGGAGTCGTGGGAGTCGGAGACCCAGTACTTC. Protein: CASSLESWESETQYF.

This clone is a singleton in its sample. V usage is TRBV27 and J usage is TRBJ2-1; D call uncertain. Germline values: CDR1 MNHEY, CDR2 SMNVEV (reference sequence). CDR3 length: 14 amino acids. V gave up 5 bases and J gave up 2 bases, with 10 bases separating them. CDR3 DNA sequence: TGTGCCAGCAGTCAACAGTCCACCTACAATGAGCAGTTCTTC. This sequence encodes CASSQQSTYNEQFF.

This clone was seen a few times. The chain carries TRBV19 and TRBJ2-5; 7 bases are a match to TRBD1. Germline loops: CDR1 LNHDA, CDR2 SQIVND (reference sequence). V was clipped by 5 bases and J by 5 bases; unmatched bases: 8. This CDR3 is built from 14 residues. The chain's CDR3 is CASSGNRGRETQYF. The CDR3 DNA is TGTGCCAGTAGTGGCAACAGGGGTCGGGAGACCCAGTACTTC.

The CDR3 coding sequence is TGTGCCAGCGAAGGGAGGGGCAGACAAGAGACCCAGTACTTC. This encodes CASEGRGRQETQYF. This chain links TRBV11-2 with TRBJ2-5, with 7 bases aligning to TRBD2. Trimming at V came to 8 bases and at J to 2 bases, leaving 8 bases not matched to a gene. The CDR3 length is 14 residues. Germline V gene lookup returns CDR1 SGHAT and CDR2 FQNNGV.

V gene TRBV30 combines with J gene TRBJ1-6; D not certain. From germline, CDR1 is GTSNPN and CDR2 SVGIG (reference sequence). V was shortened by 8 bases and J by 8 bases, with 16 bases between the two germline ends. The CDR3 has 13 amino acids. As DNA, the CDR3 is TGTGCCGCCCCGTCGGGGAGGGATTCACCCCTCCACTTT. Translated, it gives CAAPSGRDSPLHF. The full variable domain, rest sourced from reference TRBV30 and TRBJ1-6, is SQTIHQWPATLVQPVGSPLSLECTVEGTSNPNLYWYRQAAGRGLQLLFYSVGIGQISSEVPQNLSASRPQDRQFILSSKKLLLSDSGFYLCAAPSGRDSPLHFGNGTRLTVT.

This clone was picked up many times. V gene TRBV27 combines with J gene TRBJ1-6; unclear D gene. This CDR3 region has 14 residues. Deletions cut 3 bases from V and 11 bases from J, with 14 bases between. Germline loops: CDR1 MNHEY, CDR2 SMNVEV (reference sequence). The CDR3 protein is CASSFEAHSAPLHF. The CDR3 DNA sequence: TGTGCCAGCAGTTTTGAGGCGCACTCAGCACCCCTCCACTTT.

V gene TRBV7-2 combines with J gene TRBJ1-4; maybe TRBD1 (5 bases). The V end lost 7 bases, the J end lost 6 bases, and 15 bases lay between the germline ends. The CDR3 covers 14 residues. Germline V gives CDR1 SGHTA, CDR2 FQGNSA. The DNA of the CDR3 is TGTGCCAGCACCGACCCAGGGTTTGATGAAAAACTGTTTTTT. Amino acids: CASTDPGFDEKLFF.

The gene calls are TRBV9 and TRBJ1-1; no reliable D call. The V and J ends lost 3 bases and 7 bases respectively, with 13 bases between them. This CDR3 comprises 13 residues. Germline-derived CDR1 and CDR2 are SGDLS and YYNGEE. The CDR3 protein is CASSASGDFEAFF. The CDR3 region has the DNA TGTGCCAGCAGCGCAAGCGGAGATTTTGAAGCTTTCTTT.

The chain is built from TRBV6-5 and TRBJ1-2; TRBD1 matches 8 bases. The CDR3 is made up of 15 amino acids. Per germline, CDR1 MNHEY and CDR2 SVGAGI. The V gene end was trimmed by 0 bases and the J gene end by 6 bases; junction bases not matched to a gene: 6. CDR3 DNA: TGTGCCAGCAGTTACTCGCCCGGACAGGGCCATGGCTACACCTTC. It is translated as CASSYSPGQGHGYTF.

The chain carries TRBV5-4 and TRBJ2-5; tentative D call: TRBD1 (5 bases). Trimming cost V 0 bases and J 5 bases, with 8 bases left between them. There are 13 residues in the CDR3. CDR1 SGHNT and CDR2 YYREEE come from the germline V gene (reference sequence). DNA of the CDR3: TGTGCCAGCAGCTTGGGGGGCGAGGAGACCCAGTACTTC. Amino acid sequence: CASSLGGEETQYF.

J is TRBJ1-6 and V is TRBV14; no clear D. Germline V gene data show CDR1 as SGHDN and CDR2 as FVKESK. The CDR3 runs 14 residues. Trimming left V 1 base short and J 6 bases short, with 7 bases between. Here the CDR3 DNA reads TGTGCCAGCAGCCAAGGGACTCTTAATTCACCCCTCCACTTT. It codes for CASSQGTLNSPLHF.

The chain combines TRBV19 with TRBJ1-6, with no clear D. CDR1 LNHDA and CDR2 SQIVND come from the germline V gene (reference sequence). V was pared by 3 bases and J by 7 bases, with 7 bases between. The CDR3 runs 13 residues. This CDR3 is CASSIQFNSPLHF. The CDR3 DNA is TGTGCCAGTAGTATCCAATTCAATTCACCCCTCCACTTT.

V is TRBV24-1 and J is TRBJ1-1, with 7 bases aligning to TRBD1. The trim removed 3 bases at V and 3 bases at J, leaving 6 bases unmatched. CDR3 size: 15 residues. Per germline, CDR1 KGHDR and CDR2 SFDVKD. In DNA, the CDR3 is TGTGCCACCAGTGATCCCGCCAGGGGGGACACTGAAGCTTTCTTT. Amino acid sequence: CATSDPARGDTEAFF.

Written as DNA, the CDR3 is TGTGCCAGCAGCAGAGGACAGATGAACACTGAAGCTTTCTTT. This codes for CASSRGQMNTEAFF. The rearrangement links TRBV3-1 (or the pseudogene TRBV3-2) to TRBJ1-1, with D possibly TRBD1 on 6 matching bases. Trimming took 5 bases from V and 0 from J, leaving 10 bases between them. This CDR3 contains 14 residues. Germline V lookup: CDR1 LGHDT, CDR2 YNNKEL (reference sequence).

The rearrangement links TRBV6-5 to TRBJ2-1; D is undetermined. Germline V gene sequence: CDR1 MNHEY, CDR2 SVGAGI. Trimming removed 0 bases from V and 0 bases from J, with 9 bases in between. The CDR3 totals 16 residues. CDR3 region: CASSYSMLSSYNEQFF. The CDR3 nucleotides read TGTGCCAGCAGTTACTCAATGTTGAGCTCCTACAATGAGCAGTTCTTC.

This chain joins TRBV10-2 and TRBJ2-7; D is perhaps TRBD1 (5 bases). This CDR3 is built from 17 residues. Germline loops: CDR1 WSHSY, CDR2 SAAADI. The V and J ends lost 0 bases and 5 bases respectively, with 20 bases between them. The CDR3 DNA reads as TGCGCCAGCAGTGAGTCTGTTGGGGCAGTCCGTGGGAACGAGCAGTACGTC. Translated: CASSESVGAVRGNEQYV.

The DNA of the CDR3 is TGTGCCAGCAGCGCGGACAGGGGAGGATACGATGAGCAGTTCTTC. Translation: CASSADRGGYDEQFF. The chain uses TRBV5-6 and TRBJ2-1; 9 nucleotides match TRBD1. The junction had 10 bases not matched to a gene; V was cut back by 4 bases and J by 8 bases. The CDR3 spans 15 residues. The germline V gene has CDR1 SGHDT and CDR2 YYEEEE.

This rearrangement joins TRBV10-3 to TRBJ2-3; D gene unclear. The CDR3 extends over 12 amino acids. Germline V lookup: CDR1 ENHRY, CDR2 SYGVKD. With 6 bases removed from V and 2 bases from J, the gap between germline ends came to 6 bases. The CDR3 bases are TGTGCCATCAGCCAGGCCACAGATACGCAGTATTTT. Encoded protein: CAISQATDTQYF.

This clone has just one count. The chain combines TRBV27 with TRBJ2-5; D is ambiguous. From germline, CDR1 is MNHEY and CDR2 SMNVEV (reference sequence). V was trimmed by 5 bases and J by 2 bases, leaving 18 bases between them. The CDR3 is 16 amino acids. The CDR3: CASSPAVPVRQETQYF. CDR3 coding DNA: TGTGCCAGCAGTCCCGCGGTGCCCGTGCGGCAAGAGACCCAGTACTTC.

The CDR3 coding sequence is TGTGCCAGTAGTCAGGTGGTGAACACTGAAGCTTTCTTT. Translating it yields CASSQVVNTEAFF. The rearrangement links TRBV19 to TRBJ1-1; no reliable D call. Deletions cut 5 bases from V and 0 bases from J, with 7 bases between. The germline gives CDR1 LNHDA, CDR2 SQIVND (reference sequence). The CDR3 is 13 residues long.

The rearrangement links TRBV19 to TRBJ1-5; the D is unclear. Germline V gene lookup returns CDR1 LNHDA and CDR2 SQIVND (reference sequence). Trimming left V 2 bases short and J 4 bases short, with 15 bases between. This CDR3 has 16 amino acids. This CDR3 reads CASSILAADPNQPQHF. In nucleotides, the CDR3 is TGTGCCAGTAGTATATTAGCGGCGGACCCGAATCAGCCCCAGCATTTT.